This entry concerns a single T cell receptor beta chain. The data belong to a study of CDR3 diversity in severe acne. Via MiXCR, TCRdb re-called the PCR reads, giving one row per CDR3 protein. The sample consists of about 93,000 distinct CDR3 sequences, roughly half of them appearing once. Trimming pared 5 bases from V and 1 base from J, leaving 5 bases between. CDR3 size: 12 residues. V gene TRBV12-3 or TRBV12-4 combines with J gene TRBJ1-2; D is unresolved. Sequencing was done on a sample of blood. The sequence came from a male donor in good health, serving as a control. The CDR3 loop is CASSRHNYGYTF. The DNA of the CDR3 is TGTGCCAGCAGTCGGCATAACTATGGCTACACCTTC.